This record looks at one T cell receptor (beta chain) sequence and its context. This clonotype was observed a few times. Its cognate antigen has yet to be identified. No clone much larger than this one lies a single base away; base qualities are absent. Library creation used RT-PCR. These reads were obtained on a NextSeq 550. TCRdb reprocessing: public reads trimmed at Q25 with fastp, clones called with MiXCR, in-frame beta chains kept. Each CDR3 protein gets just one entry, which takes the most common genes and DNA from the rows behind it. In all, the sample holds about 230,000 distinct CDR3 sequences, and roughly an eighth of those were seen once. The ten largest clones take up under 14% of the sample. The data stem from a study of patients and donors after allogeneic stem cell transplantation (dated by TCRdb to between 2020 and 2021). CDR1 and CDR2 were assigned from the germline V gene as SQVTM and ANQGSEA. The junction shows trimming of 7 bases on V and 5 bases on J, and the gene matches do not reach 9 bases of it. From its cysteine to its phenylalanine, the CDR3 spans 13 amino acids. Only the CDR3 DNA stays, 39 bases, in frame from base 1.

The origin of this receptor is a human donor who was either an allogeneic HSCT recipient or a stem cell or donor lymphocyte infusion donor (not recorded which). It is not recorded whose cells these are; they may come from a transplant donor. The rearrangement joined TRBV29-1 to TRBJ1-1; 8 central bases correspond to TRBD1. The material sequenced was blood, either unsorted or a sorted T cell fraction (not recorded which). In nucleotides, the sequence is TGCAGCGCCGGACAGGGAGGTCAGACTGAAGCTTTCTTT. This gives the protein CSAGQGGQTEAFF.